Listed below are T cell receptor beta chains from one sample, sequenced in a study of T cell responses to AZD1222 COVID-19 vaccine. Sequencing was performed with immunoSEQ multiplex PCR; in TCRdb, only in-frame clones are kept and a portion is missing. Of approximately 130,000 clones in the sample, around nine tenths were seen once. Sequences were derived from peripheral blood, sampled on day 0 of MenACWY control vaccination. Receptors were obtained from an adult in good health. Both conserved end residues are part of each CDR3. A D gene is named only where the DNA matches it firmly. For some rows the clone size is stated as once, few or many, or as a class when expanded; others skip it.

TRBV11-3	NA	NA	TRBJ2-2	CASSLAYGGLNTGELFF	TGTGCCAGCAGCTTAGCTTACGGGGGCCTTAACACCGGGGAGCTGTTTTTT
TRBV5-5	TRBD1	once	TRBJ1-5	CASRSGQGRGPQHF	TGTGCCAGCAGATCCGGACAGGGAAGGGGTCCCCAGCATTTT
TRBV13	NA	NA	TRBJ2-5	CASSLAGLRETQYF	TGTGCCAGCAGCTTAGCGGGATTGAGAGAGACCCAGTACTTC
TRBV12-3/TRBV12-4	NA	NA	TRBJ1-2	CASRSAGAGGYTF	TGTGCCAGCAGATCCGCAGGGGCGGGTGGCTACACCTTC
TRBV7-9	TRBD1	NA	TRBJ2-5	CAIMTKIRDRNYQETQYF	TGTGCCATCATGACTAAAATCCGGGACAGAAATTACCAAGAGACCCAGTACTTC
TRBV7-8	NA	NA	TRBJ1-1	CASTPIGGVGTEAFF	TGTGCCAGCACCCCGATCGGGGGTGTGGGGACTGAAGCTTTCTTT
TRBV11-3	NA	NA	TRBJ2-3	CASSHRLATDTQYF	TGTGCCAGCAGCCATAGGCTAGCTACAGATACGCAGTATTTT
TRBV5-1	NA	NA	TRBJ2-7	CASSLVSEEYEQYF	TGCGCCAGCAGCTTGGTTAGCGAGGAGTACGAGCAGTACTTC
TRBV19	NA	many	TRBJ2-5	CASSIDLGGVSGETQYF	TGTGCCAGTAGTATAGATCTTGGGGGAGTTTCGGGAGAGACCCAGTACTTC
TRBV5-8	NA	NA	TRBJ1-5	CASSPSGSNQPQHF	TGTGCCAGCAGCCCCTCGGGGAGCAATCAGCCCCAGCATTTT
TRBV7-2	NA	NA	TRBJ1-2	CASSLDAAAAPGYTF	TGTGCCAGCAGCTTAGATGCAGCAGCAGCTCCTGGCTACACCTTC
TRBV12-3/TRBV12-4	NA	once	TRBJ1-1	CASSLGLGAFF	TGTGCCAGCAGTTTGGGCCTAGGGGCTTTCTTT
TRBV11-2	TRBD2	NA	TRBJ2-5	CASSRLAGMETQYF	TGTGCCAGCAGCCGACTAGCGGGAATGGAGACCCAGTACTTC
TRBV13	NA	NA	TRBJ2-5	CASSLRHIQETQYF	TGTGCCAGCAGTTTAAGACACATCCAAGAGACCCAGTACTTC
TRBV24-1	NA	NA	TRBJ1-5	CATSDLRGQPQHF	TGTGCCACCAGTGATTTGAGAGGTCAGCCCCAGCATTTT
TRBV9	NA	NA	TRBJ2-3	CASSGAGLSTDTQYF	TGTGCCAGCAGCGGGGCGGGACTGAGCACAGATACGCAGTATTTT
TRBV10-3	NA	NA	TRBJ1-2	CAIGRGNHYGYTF	TGTGCCATCGGCAGGGGTAACCACTATGGCTACACCTTC
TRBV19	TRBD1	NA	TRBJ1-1	CASSTRTGGTEAFF	TGTGCCAGTAGTACCCGGACAGGGGGCACTGAAGCTTTCTTT
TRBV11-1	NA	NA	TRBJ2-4	CASSSTDRAKNIQYF	TGTGCCAGCAGCTCAACTGACCGAGCCAAAAACATTCAGTACTTC
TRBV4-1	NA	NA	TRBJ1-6	CASSQDPGFYNSPLHF	TGCGCCAGCAGCCAAGATCCAGGGTTTTATAATTCACCCCTCCACTTT
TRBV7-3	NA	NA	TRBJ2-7	CASSSAGTEPYEQYF	TGTGCCAGCAGCTCCGCCGGGACGGAACCTTACGAGCAGTACTTC
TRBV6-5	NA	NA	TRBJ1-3	CASSWGPGNTIYF	TGTGCCAGCAGTTGGGGGCCTGGAAACACCATATATTTT
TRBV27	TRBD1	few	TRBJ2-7	CASARNRGTYEQYF	TGTGCCAGCGCCCGTAACAGGGGGACCTACGAGCAGTACTTC
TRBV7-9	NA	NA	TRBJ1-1	CASSQDLGVTEAFF	TGTGCCAGCAGTCAAGACCTCGGGGTCACTGAAGCTTTCTTT
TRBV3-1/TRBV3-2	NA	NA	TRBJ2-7	CASSLSRWEDEQYF	TGTGCCAGCAGCTTAAGCAGGTGGGAGGACGAGCAGTACTTC
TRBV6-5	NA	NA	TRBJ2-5	CASGPDSGTSDF	TGTGCCAGCGGCCCTGACTCCGGGACATCAGACTTC
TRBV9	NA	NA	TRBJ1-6	CASSVGTVYNSPLHF	TGTGCCAGCAGCGTAGGGACAGTCTATAATTCACCCCTCCACTTT
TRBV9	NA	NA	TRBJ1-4	CASSVGVATNEKLFF	TGTGCCAGCAGCGTGGGGGTGGCAACTAATGAAAAACTGTTTTTT
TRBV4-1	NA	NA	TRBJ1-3	CASSQGLAGTGNTIYF	TGCGCCAGCAGCCAAGGCCTGGCAGGGACTGGAAACACCATATATTTT
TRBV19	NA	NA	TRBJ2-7	CASSIGSDSSYEQYF	TGTGCCAGTAGTATAGGTAGCGACAGCTCCTACGAGCAGTACTTC
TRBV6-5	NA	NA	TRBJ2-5	CASSPPGGETQYF	TGTGCCAGCAGTCCCCCTGGGGGTGAGACCCAGTACTTC
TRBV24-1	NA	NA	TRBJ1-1	CATSARNTEAFF	TGTGCCACCAGCGCAAGGAACACTGAAGCTTTCTTT
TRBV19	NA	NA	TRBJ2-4	CASRTRLGAKNIQYF	TGTGCCAGTAGAACCCGGCTTGGGGCCAAAAACATTCAGTACTTC
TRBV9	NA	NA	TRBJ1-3	CASSVGAGAGNTIYF	TGTGCCAGCAGCGTAGGGGCAGGGGCTGGAAACACCATATATTTT
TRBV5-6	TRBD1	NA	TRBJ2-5	CASSVGRQGLETQYF	TGTGCCAGCAGCGTCGGAAGACAGGGTTTGGAGACCCAGTACTTC
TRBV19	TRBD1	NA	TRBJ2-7	CASSVPRDRGVEQYF	TGTGCCAGTTCCGTCCCCCGGGACAGGGGCGTCGAGCAGTACTTC
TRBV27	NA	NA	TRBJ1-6	CASSLSGGRAESPLHF	TGTGCCAGCAGTTTATCCGGGGGTAGGGCGGAATCACCCCTCCACTTT
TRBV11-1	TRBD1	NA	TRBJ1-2	CASNHPGQADGYTF	TGTGCCAGCAACCACCCCGGACAGGCCGATGGCTACACCTTC
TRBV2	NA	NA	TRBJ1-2	CASSEALQQVDGYTF	TGTGCCAGCAGTGAAGCGCTTCAACAGGTGGATGGCTACACCTTC
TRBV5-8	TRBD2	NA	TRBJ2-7	CAIPPGEGTSHEQYF	TGTGCCATCCCGCCGGGGGAGGGCACTTCCCACGAGCAGTACTTC
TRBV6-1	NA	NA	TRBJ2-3	CASSELGGGTDTQYF	TGTGCCAGCAGTGAGCTGGGTGGGGGCACAGATACGCAGTATTTT
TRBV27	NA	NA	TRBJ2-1	CASRGRGSYNEQFF	TGTGCCAGCAGAGGCAGGGGTTCCTACAATGAGCAGTTCTTC
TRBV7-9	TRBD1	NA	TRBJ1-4	CATGQGAESANEKLFF	TGTGCTACGGGGCAGGGGGCGGAATCAGCTAATGAAAAACTGTTTTTT
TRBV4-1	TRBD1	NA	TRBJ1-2	CASSQGQMTGLNYGYTF	TGCGCCAGCAGCCAGGGACAAATGACAGGGCTTAACTATGGCTACACCTTC